One and the same sample provided the 8 T cell receptor beta chains below, sequenced in a study of blood T cell repertoires in COVID-19. The table came from immunoSEQ multiplex PCR; TCRdb's copy has only in-frame clones and leaves some out. The sample gives under 500,000 clones, roughly 91% of which show up once; 4% to 5.5% is in the top ten. Sequenced: peripheral blood. The receptors stem from a woman younger than 45 with acute or convalescent COVID-19.

The genes are TRBV6-1 and TRBJ1-1; D perhaps matches TRBD1 (5 bases). V lost 3 bases and J 3 bases, leaving 11 bases between the germline ends. Looked up from germline, CDR1 is MNHNS and CDR2 is SASEGT. The CDR3 has 14 amino acids. The CDR3 DNA is TGTGCCAGCAGTGACAGGGTGGCGTACACTGAAGCTTTCTTT. It is translated as CASSDRVAYTEAFF.

V usage is TRBV3-1 (or the pseudogene TRBV3-2) and J usage is TRBJ1-2; possible D gene TRBD1, 5 bases. The CDR3 sequence is 14 residues long. Germline V gene lookup returns CDR1 LGHDT and CDR2 YNNKEL (reference sequence). Deletions cut 3 bases from V and 2 bases from J, with 10 bases between. DNA for the CDR3: TGTGCCAGCAGCCAGGGCAGGGTCAACTATGGCTACACCTTC. This encodes CASSQGRVNYGYTF.

The V and J genes are TRBV4-1 and TRBJ1-2; D may be TRBD1 (5 bases). The CDR3 length is 16 residues. Looked up from germline, CDR1 is MGHRA and CDR2 is YSYEKL. Trimming left V 1 base short and J 13 bases short, with 25 bases between. The DNA for the CDR3 is TGCGCCAGCAGCCAAGGGGGCGCGGGGTCGAGCCCTCTGTCCACCTTC. Its translation: CASSQGGAGSSPLSTF.

V gene TRBV5-8 combines with J gene TRBJ1-1; 8 bases match TRBD1. Losses at the gene ends were 1 base for V and 9 bases for J; bases not matched to a gene: 14. CDR3 length: 16 residues. Germline CDR1 is SGHTS and CDR2 is YDEGEE. Here the CDR3 reads CASSLSYGQGSSKAFF. The DNA for the CDR3 is TGTGCCAGCAGCTTGTCTTATGGACAGGGTAGTTCTAAAGCTTTCTTT.

The J gene is TRBJ2-3, the V gene TRBV7-3, with D maybe TRBD1 (5 bases). Trimming took 3 bases from V and 4 from J, leaving 14 bases between them. Germline V gives CDR1 SGHTA, CDR2 FQGTGA. This CDR3 spans 15 amino acids. The CDR3, as DNA: TGTGCCAGCAGCTTGCTGGGCAGGGTTTCAGATACGCAGTATTTT. Protein sequence: CASSLLGRVSDTQYF. Based on the CDR3 plus reference TRBV7-3 and TRBJ2-3, the full variable domain is GAGVSQTPSNKVTEKGKYVELRCDPISGHTALYWYRQSLGQGPEFLIYFQGTGAADDSGLPNDRFFAVRPEGSVSTLKIQRTERGDSAVYLCASSLLGRVSDTQYFGPGTRLTVL.

The rearrangement uses TRBV10-2 and TRBJ2-5, with D possibly being TRBD2 (5 bases). The CDR3 runs to 14 residues. V was trimmed by 3 bases and J by 5 bases, leaving 13 bases between them. CDR1 WSHSY and CDR2 SAAADI come from the germline V gene. The CDR3 spells CASSEAGVGETQYF. The DNA of the CDR3 is TGCGCCAGCAGTGAAGCCGGGGTCGGTGAGACCCAGTACTTC.

The chain recombines TRBV7-2 with TRBJ2-6; no definite D call. The CDR3 has 15 residues. Germline loops: CDR1 SGHTA, CDR2 FQGNSA. V lost 0 bases and J lost 0, with 3 bases in between. In DNA, the CDR3 is TGTGCCAGCAGCTTAGCCCACTCTGGGGCCAACGTCCTGACTTTC. As protein: CASSLAHSGANVLTF.

V gene TRBV7-3 combines with J gene TRBJ2-3, with TRBD1 as a possible D gene (5 bases). The V end was cut by 0 bases, the J end by 6 bases, with 7 bases between. This CDR3 contains 13 residues. CDR1 and CDR2 (germline): SGHTA, FQGTGA. CDR3 sequence (DNA): TGTGCCAGCAGCTTAACGGGGCGTGATACGCAGTATTTT. Its protein product is CASSLTGRDTQYF.